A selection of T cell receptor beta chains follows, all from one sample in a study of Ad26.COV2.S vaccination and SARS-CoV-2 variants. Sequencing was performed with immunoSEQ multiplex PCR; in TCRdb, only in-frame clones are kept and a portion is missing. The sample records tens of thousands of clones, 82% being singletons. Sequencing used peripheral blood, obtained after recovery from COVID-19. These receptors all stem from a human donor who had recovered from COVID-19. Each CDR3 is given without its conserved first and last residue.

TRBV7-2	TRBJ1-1	ASRLRVSNTEAF
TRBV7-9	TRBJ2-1	ASSLETGGPNEQF
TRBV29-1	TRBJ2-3	SVEGKGTDTQY
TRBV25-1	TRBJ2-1	ASSEYEGWDEQF
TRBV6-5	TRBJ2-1	ASKERGSYNEQF
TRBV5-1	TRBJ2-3	ASSWGAGGPTDTQY
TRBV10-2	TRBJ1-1	ASSVTGFNTEAF
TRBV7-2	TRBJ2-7	ASSPVLLAVDEQY
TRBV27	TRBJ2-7	ASSLGQTYEQY
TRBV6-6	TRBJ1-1	ASSSTQTGVRTEAF
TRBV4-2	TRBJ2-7	ASSHWTSGRPHEQY
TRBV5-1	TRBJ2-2	ASSNQRELTGELF
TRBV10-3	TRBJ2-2	AISYDSGSGELF
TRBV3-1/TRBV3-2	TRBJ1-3	ASSRIHGTASSGNTIY
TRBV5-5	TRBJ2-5	ASSKDRVQETQY
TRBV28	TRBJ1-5	ASSFPDRGNQPQH
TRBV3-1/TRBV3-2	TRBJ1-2	ASSQFDIAGGYT
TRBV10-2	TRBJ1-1	ASSAIRGRMGTEAF
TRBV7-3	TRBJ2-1	ASSLTDAEQF
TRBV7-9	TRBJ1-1	ASSYQGNTEAF
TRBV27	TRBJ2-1	ASSYGLAGLLEQF
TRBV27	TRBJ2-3	ASSPLAGRADTQY
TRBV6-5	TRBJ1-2	ASSYSDSYGYT
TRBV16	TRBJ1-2	ASSQSSVTNYGYT
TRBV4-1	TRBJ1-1	ASSHRQPNTEAF
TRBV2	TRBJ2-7	ASRDRGRQY
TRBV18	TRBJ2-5	ASSPGIQETQY
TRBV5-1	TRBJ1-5	ASSLGGTANQPQH
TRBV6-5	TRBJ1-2	ASSNDRNYGYT
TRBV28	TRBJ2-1	ASRGASGRGTYNEQF
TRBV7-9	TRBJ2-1	ASSLGPERSEQF
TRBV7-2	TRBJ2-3	ASSLRTTASDTQY
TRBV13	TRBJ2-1	ASSLGRAAEQF
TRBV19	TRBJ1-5	ASREEATRNQPQH
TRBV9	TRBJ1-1	ASSVLSGTNTEAF
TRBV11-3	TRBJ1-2	ASSLPGGNYGYT
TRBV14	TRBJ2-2	ASSQGLAPGELF
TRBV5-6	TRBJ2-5	ASSFMSGYLQETQY
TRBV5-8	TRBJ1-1	ASSFSDRDRGTEAF
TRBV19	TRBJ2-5	ASSIASGSSGETQY
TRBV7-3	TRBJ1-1	ASSLMSGTEAF
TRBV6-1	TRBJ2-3	ASSEVHADGDTQY
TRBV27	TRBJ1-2	ASRIQGAKGYGYT
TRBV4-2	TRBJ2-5	ASSQRLAGETQY
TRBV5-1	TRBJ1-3	ASTNVPGQGFSGNTIY
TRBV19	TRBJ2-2	ATQRQGTSGTGELF
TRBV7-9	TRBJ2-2	ASSPGQAGELF
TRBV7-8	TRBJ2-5	ASSLGLGLAGVGETQY
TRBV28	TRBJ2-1	ASSSSLRGGEQF
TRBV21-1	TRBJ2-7	ASSKSCAWPLSYEQY
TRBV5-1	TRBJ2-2	ASSLVPAGRNTGELF
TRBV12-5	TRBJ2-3	ASGLTLKIAGGPVNTDTQY
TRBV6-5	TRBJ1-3	ASTPRTGLDTIY
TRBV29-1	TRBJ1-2	SVPPQGINYGYT
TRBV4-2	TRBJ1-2	ASSQVGTAENYGYT
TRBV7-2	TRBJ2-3	ASSPRRGTDTQY
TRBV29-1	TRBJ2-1	SATEEQF
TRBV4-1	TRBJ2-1	ASSQVELVSYNEQF